One sample yielded the 20 T cell receptor beta chains listed below, sequenced in a study of blood T cell repertoires in COVID-19. The method was immunoSEQ multiplex PCR; TCRdb's version includes in-frame clones alone and lacks a portion of them. The data show 150,000 to 200,000 clones, roughly 90% seen once. Material: PBMCs or T cells enriched from blood (not recorded which). The receptors were sampled from a woman in her fifties or sixties who had recovered from COVID-19.

This sequence joins TRBV30 and TRBJ2-2; perhaps TRBD1 as D (5 bases). The CDR3 is made up of 15 amino acids. Trimming shortened V by 4 bases and J by 1 base, and 13 bases separated the two germline ends. The germline V gene has CDR1 GTSNPN and CDR2 SVGIG (reference sequence). Here the CDR3 reads CAWNWTPLNTGELFF. The CDR3 DNA reads as TGTGCCTGGAACTGGACACCATTGAACACCGGGGAGCTGTTTTTT.

V gene TRBV5-6 combines with J gene TRBJ1-1; no clear D gene. The CDR3 has 16 amino acids. Germline V gene lookup returns CDR1 SGHDT and CDR2 YYEEEE. Trimming removed 0 bases at V and 1 base at J, with 13 bases between. CDR3 region: CASSLGLKNSNTEAFF. DNA for the CDR3: TGTGCCAGCAGCTTGGGCCTAAAGAATTCGAACACTGAAGCTTTCTTT.

J is TRBJ1-1 and V is TRBV12-3 or TRBV12-4; perhaps TRBD1 as D (5 bases). This CDR3 comprises 11 residues. Trimming cost V 9 bases and J 4 bases, with 9 bases left between them. The CDR3 is CASLGGTEAFF. CDR3 DNA sequence: TGTGCCAGTCTGGGGGGCACTGAAGCTTTCTTT.

This clone was recorded only once. CDR3 in DNA: TGTGCCAGCAGCCGGGACTTCTCCTCTGGAAACACCATATATTTT. It codes for CASSRDFSSGNTIYF. The rearrangement uses TRBV27 and TRBJ1-3; D may be TRBD1 (5 bases). From germline, CDR1 is MNHEY and CDR2 SMNVEV (reference sequence). The V end was cut by 6 bases, the J end by 0 bases, with 12 bases between. This CDR3 spans 15 amino acids.

This rearrangement joins TRBV5-5 to TRBJ1-2; no definite D call. The ends were cut back, 4 bases at V and 0 bases at J, with 7 bases in the middle. Germline V lookup: CDR1 SGHKS, CDR2 YYEKEE (reference sequence). There are 13 residues in the CDR3. CDR3 bases: TGTGCCAGCAGCCCGGGATCTAACTATGGCTACACCTTC. This sequence encodes CASSPGSNYGYTF.

The chain carries TRBV6-4 and TRBJ2-3; a weak D match, TRBD2 (6 bases). The ends were cut back, 8 bases at V and 3 bases at J, with 9 bases in the middle. In germline, CDR1 is MRHNA, CDR2 SNTAGT. The CDR3 contains 12 residues. CDR3 residues: CASVRGTDTQYF. The CDR3 DNA reads as TGTGCCAGCGTACGGGGGACAGATACGCAGTATTTT.

The rearrangement uses TRBV6-1 and TRBJ2-7; possibly TRBD1 for D (6 bases). The germline gives CDR1 MNHNS, CDR2 SASEGT. V dropped 2 bases and J dropped 4 bases, with 18 bases sitting between them. CDR3 length: 16 amino acids. The CDR3 region has the DNA TGTGCCAGCAGTGAAAGGGGACACACCATTCCTTACGAGCAGTACTTC. Encoded protein: CASSERGHTIPYEQYF.

The rearrangement uses TRBV11-2 and TRBJ1-2, with 10 bases fitting TRBD1. After removal of 0 bases from V and 7 bases from J, the junction contained 8 bases not matched to a gene. This CDR3 is 16 amino acids long. Germline lookup yields CDR1 SGHAT and CDR2 FQNNGV. This CDR3 reads CASSLDPGTGVGGYTF. The CDR3 DNA reads TGTGCCAGCAGCTTAGATCCCGGGACAGGGGTTGGTGGCTACACCTTC.

The chain couples TRBV27 to TRBJ1-1, with a weak D call TRBD1 (6 bases). The germline CDR1 and CDR2 sequences are MNHEY and SMNVEV (reference sequence). V was pared by 6 bases and J by 5 bases, with 22 bases between. The CDR3 is 16 amino acids. This CDR3 reads CASSRVGALEDTEAFF. The CDR3 bases are TGTGCCAGCAGCAGAGTGGGGGCGCTCGAGGATACTGAAGCTTTCTTT.

This chain joins TRBV2 and TRBJ1-2; D remains ambiguous. The CDR3 is made up of 12 amino acids. Germline loops: CDR1 SNHLY, CDR2 FYNNEI. V shed 10 bases and J shed 8 bases, with 17 bases lying between them. The CDR3 nucleotides are TGTGCCAAACAAGACCGGCGAGGCGGCTACACCTTC. Translated, it gives CAKQDRRGGYTF. Based on the CDR3 plus reference TRBV2 and TRBJ1-2, the full variable domain is EPEVTQTPSHQVTQMGQEVILRCVPISNHLYFYWYRQILGQKVEFLVSFYNNEISEKSEIFDDQFSVERPDGSNFTLKIRSTKLEDSAMYFCAKQDRRGGYTFGSGTRLTVV.

This clone has only one observation. This chain joins TRBV7-6 and TRBJ2-5, with TRBD2 matching 8 bases. This CDR3 contains 15 residues. Germline V gene sequence: CDR1 SGHVS, CDR2 FNYEAQ. V gave up 7 bases and J gave up 5 bases; unmatched junction bases: 12. The CDR3 DNA reads TGTGCCAGCACCCTCACCGGGGGGGCTATGGAGACCCAGTACTTC. It yields the protein CASTLTGGAMETQYF.

This clone was observed once. V and J are TRBV15 and TRBJ1-6; D remains unclear. The length of the CDR3 is 14 residues. Trimming stripped 4 bases from V and 7 bases from J, with 11 bases between. The germline CDR1 and CDR2 sequences are LNHNV and YYDKDF (reference sequence). The CDR3 DNA reads TGTGCCACCAGCACCCGGGTTTCCAATTCACCCCTCCACTTT. Translation gives CATSTRVSNSPLHF.

This chain connects TRBV6-6 to TRBJ1-5, with unresolved D. Trimming stripped 5 bases from V and 0 bases from J, with 23 bases between. The CDR3 length is 19 residues. Germline-derived CDR1 and CDR2 are MNHNY and SVGAGI (reference sequence). The CDR3 spells CASSRLRPSRGDSNQPQHF. CDR3 coding DNA: TGTGCCAGCAGTCGACTTAGACCCTCCCGCGGAGATAGCAATCAGCCCCAGCATTTT.

The chain has TRBV4-1 and TRBJ1-1, with D maybe TRBD1 (6 bases). In germline, CDR1 is MGHRA, CDR2 YSYEKL. Deletions cut 2 bases from V and 1 base from J, with 8 bases between. CDR3 length: 14 amino acids. The CDR3 protein is CASSQTGKNTEAFF. The CDR3 region has the DNA TGCGCCAGCAGCCAAACAGGGAAGAACACTGAAGCTTTCTTT.

This chain links TRBV4-1 with TRBJ2-2; 8 bases agree with TRBD2. The ends lost 1 base at V and 4 bases at J; junction bases unmatched: 5. Germline V gene data show CDR1 as MGHRA and CDR2 as YSYEKL. This CDR3 is 16 amino acids long. CDR3 loop: CASSQGGRGGTGELFF. The DNA of the CDR3 is TGCGCCAGCAGCCAAGGTGGACGGGGGGGCACCGGGGAGCTGTTTTTT.

The chain links TRBV4-1 to TRBJ1-2; maybe TRBD1 (5 bases). This CDR3 comprises 18 residues. V was pared by 0 bases and J by 8 bases, with 25 bases between. Germline V gives CDR1 MGHRA, CDR2 YSYEKL. DNA for the CDR3: TGCGCCAGCAGCCAAGATTTTGAGTTCGGTGGCAGGGTCTGGGGCTACACCTTC. Translating it yields CASSQDFEFGGRVWGYTF.

The rearrangement links TRBV19 to TRBJ1-2; D is unresolved. The CDR3 runs to 15 residues. Germline CDR1 LNHDA, CDR2 SQIVND (reference sequence). V lost 5 bases and J 4 bases, leaving 17 bases between the germline ends. In DNA form, the CDR3 reads TGTGCCAGTAGTCCGCGAGGAGGGCTCTCCTATGGCTACACCTTC. Its translation: CASSPRGGLSYGYTF.

J is TRBJ2-7 and V is TRBV19; 12 bases are a match to TRBD1. Germline CDR1 is LNHDA and CDR2 is SQIVND (reference sequence). The CDR3 covers 16 residues. The V segment lost 6 bases and the J segment 6 bases; nucleotides outside the gene matches: 12. In DNA form, the CDR3 reads TGTGCCAGTAGAAGTCCTGCGGGGACAGGGGGCGCCGAGCAGTACTTC. It yields the protein CASRSPAGTGGAEQYF.

The genes are TRBV7-2 and TRBJ2-3; unclear D gene. The CDR3 is made up of 13 amino acids. V was pared by 0 bases and J by 6 bases, with 7 bases between. Germline-derived CDR1 and CDR2 are SGHTA and FQGNSA. CDR3 sequence: CASSLALSDTQYF. For the CDR3, the DNA is TGTGCCAGCAGCTTAGCGCTATCGGATACGCAGTATTTT.

Here the CDR3 DNA reads TGTGCCAGCAGTCGTACAGATCTCTATGGCTACACCTTC. This encodes CASSRTDLYGYTF. This chain connects TRBV28 to TRBJ1-2; D remains ambiguous. V shed 5 bases and J shed 4 bases, with 11 bases lying between them. CDR1 is MDHEN, CDR2 SYDVKM, per germline. CDR3 length: 13 residues.